Shown below are 7 T cell receptor beta chains from a single sample sequenced in a study of Ad26.COV2.S vaccination and SARS-CoV-2 variants. Using immunoSEQ multiplex PCR, the repertoire was profiled, and TCRdb retains in-frame clones only, with some absent. The profile covers 360,000 or so clones, with around 90% appearing a single time and 3.4% taken by the ten largest. Stated treatment: some 20 received Ad26.COV2.S at low or high dose, single or two shots; several received placebo; per-sample allocation not given. Day 63 after the first vaccine or placebo injection was the time point for sampling. This specimen consisted of peripheral blood, obtained in a trial of Ad26.COV2.S vaccine versus placebo. The receptors here all came from a person between 18 and 60 years old who received the Ad26.COV2.S COVID-19 vaccine or a placebo.

This chain's CDR3 is CASSQDLSYEQYF. The CDR3 DNA is TGTGCCAGCAGCCAAGATCTGAGCTACGAGCAGTACTTC. The V and J genes are TRBV14 and TRBJ2-7; D not resolved. Germline V gene data show CDR1 as SGHDN and CDR2 as FVKESK. This CDR3 comprises 13 residues. Deletions cut 0 bases from V and 3 bases from J, with 6 bases between.

This chain uses TRBV6-5 with TRBJ1-2; D gene uncertain. The V gene's germline CDR1 is MNHEY and CDR2 SVGAGI. V lost 2 bases, J lost 6 bases, and 13 bases lay in between. This CDR3 has 14 residues. CDR3 in amino acids: CASSYTGFGDGYTF. In DNA form, the CDR3 reads TGTGCCAGCAGTTACACGGGATTCGGGGATGGCTACACCTTC.

Of note for this clone: Other DNA sequences from this sample encode an identical CDR3 as well. The chain has TRBV27 and TRBJ1-2; D gene uncertain. The V gene's germline CDR1 is MNHEY and CDR2 SMNVEV (reference sequence). There are 15 residues in the CDR3. The V and J ends lost 6 bases and 0 bases respectively, with 14 bases between them. As DNA, the CDR3 is TGTGCCAGCAGCCCAATCGACGGGCCTAACTATGGCTACACCTTC. Translation: CASSPIDGPNYGYTF.

This chain connects TRBV5-6 to TRBJ1-3; a possible D gene is TRBD1 (5 bases). Trimming left V 4 bases short and J 2 bases short, with 16 bases between. CDR1 SGHDT and CDR2 YYEEEE come from the germline V gene. The CDR3 has 16 amino acids. In DNA form, the CDR3 reads TGTGCCAGCAGCCCCGGGACCGCACGCGCTGGAAACACCATATATTTT. Translating it yields CASSPGTARAGNTIYF.

J is TRBJ2-7 and V is TRBV7-2, with 9 bases lining up with TRBD1. V gave up 5 bases and J gave up 6 bases; unmatched junction bases: 11. This CDR3 comprises 15 residues. Germline CDR1 is SGHTA and CDR2 is FQGNSA. CDR3 sequence reads: CASSVPGTGTSEQYF. Written as DNA, the CDR3 is TGTGCCAGCAGCGTGCCCGGGACAGGGACTTCCGAGCAGTACTTC.

The genes are TRBV5-1 and TRBJ2-3; D ambiguous. The CDR3 consists of 13 residues. Germline CDR1 is SGHRS and CDR2 is YFSETQ. The V end lost 0 bases, the J end lost 4 bases, and 6 bases lay between the germline ends. The CDR3 DNA follows: TGCGCCAGCAGCTTGGCCAATTCAGATACGCAGTATTTT. Its translation is CASSLANSDTQYF.

The V gene is TRBV11-2, the J gene TRBJ2-1, with no clear D. Trimming took off 4 bases at V and 4 bases at J, with 11 bases between the two ends. This CDR3 is 14 amino acids long. Germline loops: CDR1 SGHAT, CDR2 FQNNGV. In DNA, the CDR3 is TGTGCCAGCAGCTACGGACCTCTATACAATGAGCAGTTCTTC. Its protein is CASSYGPLYNEQFF. Supplemented by reference TRBV11-2 and TRBJ2-1, the full variable domain reads EAGVAQSPRYKIIEKRQSVAFWCNPISGHATLYWYQQILGQGPKLLIQFQNNGVVDDSQLPKDRFSAERLKGVDSTLKIQPAKLEDSAVYLCASSYGPLYNEQFFGPGTRLTVL.